This TCR beta chain was documented in a study of T cells in Graves' hyperthyroidism and ophthalmopathy. Findings and limits, study-wide: Most expanded thyroid clonotypes above 0.001 recurred in blood. It was a median about 7.1 months before onset that the model predicted ophthalmopathy.

Worth noting for this clonotype: Its target is unknown.

RNA transcripts yielded amplified TCR beta CDR3 regions. An initial round of RT-PCR targeting the TCR CDR3 relied on the HTBI primer set. TCRdb independently ran MiXCR on the multiplex PCR reads; one entry per CDR3 protein. Counted here are hundreds of thousands of distinct CDR3 sequences, 45% occurring once; the ten biggest clones make up 6.5% to 9%. Germline values: CDR1 SGHRS, CDR2 YFSETQ. Deletions cut 0 bases from V and 4 bases from J, with 10 bases between. The CDR3 runs to 14 residues. The sequenced sample was peripheral blood or thyroid tissue (not recorded which). V is TRBV5-1 and J is TRBJ1-1; D is undetermined. This sequence was found in an adult man with Graves' disease, either hyperthyroidism or ophthalmopathy (not recorded which). The CDR3 protein is CASSLAAQPTEAFF. CDR3 sequence (DNA): TGCGCCAGCAGCTTGGCAGCGCAGCCCACTGAAGCTTTCTTT.